Following are 29 T cell receptor beta chains from one sample sequenced in a study of cytomegalovirus exposure and HLA in healthy donors (dated by TCRdb to about 2017). The library was generated by the immunoSEQ multiplex PCR assay. Drawn from immuneACCESS, this table holds only the in-frame rearrangements with V and J called that TCRdb kept. Clones are partly lost; checked studies trace under half to an unresolved V gene and leave the rest unexplained. This sample lists 280,000 or so clones; approximately 87% were detected once. Of the sample, roughly 0.93% is held by the ten largest clones. The sequencing sample was made of PBMCs. These receptors were taken from a woman under 30 in good health and CMV-seronegative.

The rearrangement uses TRBV5-4 and TRBJ1-2; 8 positions agree with TRBD1. The CDR3 is 14 amino acids. Trimming removed 5 bases from V and 6 bases from J; junction bases left unmatched: 9. The germline V gene encodes CDR1 SGHNT and CDR2 YYREEE (reference sequence). This CDR3 reads CASSQGQGVNGYTF. The DNA for the CDR3 is TGTGCCAGCAGTCAAGGACAGGGAGTAAATGGCTACACCTTC.

This clone came up once. The CDR3 is CASSGEGVETQYF. The DNA for the CDR3 is TGTGCCAGCAGCGGAGAGGGGGTGGAGACCCAGTACTTC. V is TRBV9 and J is TRBJ2-5; possible D gene TRBD1, 6 bases. Trimming took off 3 bases at V and 5 bases at J, with 11 bases between the two ends. Germline V lookup: CDR1 SGDLS, CDR2 YYNGEE. CDR3 length: 13 amino acids.

The V call is TRBV13, the J call TRBJ1-5; D remains ambiguous. CDR1 PRHDT and CDR2 FYEKMQ come from the germline V gene (reference sequence). V shed 5 bases and J shed 0 bases, with 17 bases lying between them. The CDR3 covers 17 residues. The CDR3 protein is CASSARGPGDSNQPQHF. The CDR3 DNA reads as TGTGCCAGCAGCGCCAGAGGCCCCGGGGATAGCAATCAGCCCCAGCATTTT.

The V call is TRBV7-2, the J call TRBJ2-1; perhaps TRBD2 as D (6 bases). Germline loops: CDR1 SGHTA, CDR2 FQGNSA. V was shortened by 3 bases and J by 6 bases, with 15 bases between the two germline ends. The CDR3 has 15 residues. The CDR3 loop reads CASSFVSGAGNEQFF. As DNA, the CDR3 is TGTGCCAGCAGCTTCGTATCGGGAGCTGGCAATGAGCAGTTCTTC.

The V gene is TRBV27, the J gene TRBJ2-2; TRBD1 is a possible D gene (5 bases). Germline assignment: CDR1 MNHEY and CDR2 SMNVEV (reference sequence). This CDR3 has 14 amino acids. V was clipped by 6 bases and J by 2 bases, with 10 bases between them. CDR3 in amino acids: CASSNRINTGELFF. The DNA of the CDR3 is TGTGCCAGCAGCAACAGGATTAACACCGGGGAGCTGTTTTTT.

For the CDR3, the DNA is TGTGCCAGCCCGCATCCTTCGGGACTACACTACGAGCAGTACTTC. Protein product: CASPHPSGLHYEQYF. The chain is built from TRBV6-4 and TRBJ2-7; TRBD2 matches at 7 bases. The germline V gene encodes CDR1 MRHNA and CDR2 SNTAGT. The V gene end was trimmed by 8 bases and the J gene end by 3 bases; junction bases not matched to a gene: 13. The CDR3 has 15 amino acids.

This chain uses TRBV25-1 with TRBJ1-1, with a weak D call TRBD1 (5 bases). Looked up from germline, CDR1 is MGHDK and CDR2 is SYGVNS. The CDR3 totals 13 residues. V lost 1 base, J lost 9 bases, and 12 bases lay in between. The CDR3 coding sequence is TGTGCCAGCAGTGAATTGGGGGGAACCCAAGCTTTCTTT. This translates into CASSELGGTQAFF.

CDR3 DNA sequence: TGCGCCAGCAGCCCCGGACAGGGGGCCTACGAGCAGTACTTC. Translating it yields CASSPGQGAYEQYF. The rearrangement uses TRBV4-1 and TRBJ2-7; 10 bases are shared with TRBD1. From germline, CDR1 is MGHRA and CDR2 YSYEKL. The CDR3 is made up of 14 amino acids. Trimming cost V 4 bases and J 2 bases; bases outside gene matches: 2.

DNA of the CDR3: TGTGCCAGCAGTTTTGACGGGACAGCCTCCTACAATGAGCAGTTCTTC. This sequence encodes CASSFDGTASYNEQFF. J is TRBJ2-1 and V is TRBV27, with 7 bases identical to TRBD1. Germline V gives CDR1 MNHEY, CDR2 SMNVEV (reference sequence). The ends lost 3 bases at V and 0 bases at J; junction bases unmatched: 5. The CDR3 contains 16 residues.

The J gene is TRBJ2-2, the V gene TRBV5-6, with 8 bases aligning to TRBD1. J lost 4 bases, V lost 1 base, and 3 bases had no gene match. This CDR3 has 15 residues. The germline gives CDR1 SGHDT, CDR2 YYEEEE. The CDR3 DNA reads as TGTGCCAGCAGCTTGACAGGGGGATCCACCGGGGAGCTGTTTTTT. This gives the protein CASSLTGGSTGELFF.

The chain has TRBV20-1 and TRBJ1-1; D uncertain. Germline values: CDR1 DFQATT, CDR2 SNEGSKA (reference sequence). The CDR3 runs 11 residues. V dropped 3 bases and J dropped 3 bases, with 5 bases sitting between them. This chain's CDR3 is CSASMYTEAFF. In DNA, the CDR3 is TGCAGTGCTAGTATGTACACTGAAGCTTTCTTT.

This clone was seen a handful of times. The chain carries TRBV6-5 and TRBJ2-7; the match to TRBD2 covers 10 bases. The CDR3 runs to 14 residues. The germline gives CDR1 MNHEY, CDR2 SVGAGI. V was pared by 7 bases and J by 3 bases, with 6 bases of the junction left unmatched. The CDR3 bases are TGTGCCAGCAAGGGGCCTAGCGGGAGCTACGAGCAGTACTTC. Translation: CASKGPSGSYEQYF.

CDR3 sequence reads: CASSRVTSASPYEQYF. The CDR3 region has the DNA TGCGCCAGCAGCCGAGTTACTAGCGCATCCCCCTACGAGCAGTACTTC. This chain links TRBV4-1 with TRBJ2-7; 7 positions match TRBD2. CDR3 length equals 16 residues. Per germline, CDR1 MGHRA and CDR2 YSYEKL. V gave up 4 bases and J gave up 2 bases; unmatched junction bases: 11.

This sequence joins TRBV5-1 and TRBJ2-7, with TRBD2 as a possible D gene (6 bases). The CDR3 runs 14 residues. Trimming took off 3 bases at V and 7 bases at J, with 17 bases between the two ends. Germline values: CDR1 SGHRS, CDR2 YFSETQ. As DNA, the CDR3 is TGCGCCAGCAGCTGGGACTCGTCGGTGGGAGAGCAGTACTTC. It is translated as CASSWDSSVGEQYF.

The V gene is TRBV7-8, the J gene TRBJ2-5; D gene unclear. Per germline, CDR1 SGHVS and CDR2 FQNEAQ. V gave up 0 bases and J gave up 5 bases, with 4 bases separating them. This CDR3 is built from 12 residues. CDR3 sequence reads: CASSLAEETQYF. CDR3 nucleotide sequence: TGTGCCAGCAGCTTAGCGGAGGAGACCCAGTACTTC. The complete variable domain, with remaining parts taken from reference TRBV7-8 and TRBJ2-5, reads GAGVSQSPRYKVAKRGQDVALRCDPISGHVSLFWYQQALGQGPEFLTYFQNEAQLDKSGLPSDRFFAERPEGSVSTLKIQRTQQEDSAVYLCASSLAEETQYFGPGTRLLVL.

This clone was seen only a few times. The V and J genes are TRBV27 and TRBJ1-3, with a weak D call TRBD1 (5 bases). CDR3 size: 13 residues. CDR1 MNHEY and CDR2 SMNVEV come from the germline V gene (reference sequence). V was shortened by 6 bases and J by 4 bases, with 10 bases between the two germline ends. The CDR3 DNA follows: TGTGCCAGCAGGGCAGGGTCCGGAAACACCATATATTTT. Protein: CASRAGSGNTIYF.

This chain joins TRBV9 and TRBJ1-2; tentatively, D is TRBD1 (6 bases). From germline, CDR1 is SGDLS and CDR2 YYNGEE. Trimming took off 3 bases at V and 1 base at J, with 16 bases between the two ends. There are 16 residues in the CDR3. This chain's CDR3 is CASSGGLQGLNYGYTF. CDR3 DNA: TGTGCCAGCAGCGGAGGGTTACAGGGCCTTAACTATGGCTACACCTTC. The whole variable domain, filled in from reference TRBV9 and TRBJ1-2, reads DSGVTQTPKHLITATGQRVTLRCSPRSGDLSVYWYQQSLDQGLQFLIQYYNGEERAKGNILERFSAQQFPDLHSELNLSSLELGDSALYFCASSGGLQGLNYGYTFGSGTRLTVV.

V gene TRBV6-5 combines with J gene TRBJ1-4, with 7 bases fitting TRBD1. The V and J ends lost 0 bases and 8 bases, in that order; junction bases with no gene match: 3. The V gene's germline CDR1 is MNHEY and CDR2 SVGAGI. The CDR3 runs to 14 residues. The CDR3 loop reads CASSYSGGVEKLFF. In DNA, the CDR3 is TGTGCCAGCAGTTACTCAGGGGGCGTGGAAAAACTGTTTTTT.

V usage is TRBV28 and J usage is TRBJ1-5; D not resolved. The CDR3 extends over 14 amino acids. Per the germline V gene, CDR1 is MDHEN and CDR2 is SYDVKM. Trimming pared 1 base from V and 5 bases from J, leaving 9 bases between. The CDR3, as DNA: TGTGCCAGCAGTTTATCCGGAGTTCATCAGCCCCAGCATTTT. Its translation is CASSLSGVHQPQHF.

This clone appeared a single time. The genes are TRBV5-8 and TRBJ2-1; D perhaps matches TRBD2 (7 bases). Trimming left V 6 bases short and J 8 bases short, with 21 bases between. The CDR3 is 15 residues long. CDR1 and CDR2 from the germline V gene are SGHTS and YDEGEE. The CDR3 here is CASTRLEGGLDEQFF. As DNA, the CDR3 is TGTGCCAGCACCAGACTAGAGGGGGGGCTGGATGAGCAGTTCTTC.

The genes are TRBV6-1 and TRBJ2-2; D unresolved. Per the germline V gene, CDR1 is MNHNS and CDR2 is SASEGT. The V gene lost 2 bases and the J gene lost 4 bases, with 11 bases spanning the gap. The CDR3 covers 15 residues. Here the CDR3 reads CASSERVLGTGELFF. CDR3 bases: TGTGCCAGCAGTGAACGGGTTCTGGGCACCGGGGAGCTGTTTTTT.

This clone occurred a few times. The chain recombines TRBV5-1 with TRBJ2-7; D is possibly TRBD2 (6 bases). Germline V gene lookup returns CDR1 SGHRS and CDR2 YFSETQ. V lost 0 bases, J lost 3 bases, and 10 bases lay in between. This CDR3 is built from 14 residues. CDR3 nucleotides: TGCGCCAGCAGCTTGGCCGTGGGACTCTACGAGCAGTACTTC. This codes for CASSLAVGLYEQYF.

The gene calls are TRBV5-1 and TRBJ1-1; D gene unclear. Trimming left V 0 bases short and J 6 bases short, with 9 bases between. The CDR3 sequence is 13 residues long. CDR1 and CDR2 (germline): SGHRS, YFSETQ. CDR3 region: CASSLGGHPEAFF. In DNA form, the CDR3 reads TGCGCCAGCAGCTTGGGAGGGCATCCTGAAGCTTTCTTT.

This sequence joins TRBV27 and TRBJ2-6, with 7 bases fitting TRBD1. Germline V CDR1 and CDR2: MNHEY, SMNVEV (reference sequence). The CDR3 has 20 amino acids. Trimming cost V 4 bases and J 2 bases; bases outside gene matches: 17. CDR3 region: CASSSPGTRGLRAGANVLTF. The DNA of the CDR3 is TGTGCCAGCAGTTCCCCAGGAACCAGGGGGTTGAGGGCTGGGGCCAACGTCCTGACTTTC. Variable domain in full (rest from reference TRBV27 and TRBJ2-6): EAQVTQNPRYLITVTGKKLTVTCSQNMNHEYMSWYRQDPGLGLRQIYYSMNVEVTDKGDVPEGYKVSRKEKRNFPLILESPSPNQTSLYFCASSSPGTRGLRAGANVLTFGAGSRLTVL.

The chain joins TRBV6-6 to TRBJ1-1; 8 nucleotides align to TRBD1. CDR3 length equals 14 residues. V trimming: 2 bases; J trimming: 4 bases; junction bases outside the gene matches: 3. Germline V gives CDR1 MNHNY, CDR2 SVGAGI (reference sequence). The CDR3 protein is CASSYDQGATEAFF. The CDR3 DNA reads as TGTGCCAGCAGTTACGATCAGGGGGCCACTGAAGCTTTCTTT.

The V call is TRBV2, the J call TRBJ2-5; D not resolved. Germline loops: CDR1 SNHLY, CDR2 FYNNEI. The CDR3 contains 13 residues. Trimming took off 3 bases at V and 5 bases at J, with 10 bases between the two ends. CDR3 protein: CASSEYRAETQYF. CDR3 nucleotides: TGTGCCAGCAGTGAGTACAGAGCCGAGACCCAGTACTTC.

A note on this clone: This sample includes further DNA sequences coding for the same CDR3. The chain uses TRBV27 and TRBJ1-4, with D perhaps TRBD1 (5 bases). Trimming took 6 bases from V and 0 from J, leaving 11 bases between them. The CDR3 is 15 residues long. Germline V gene sequence: CDR1 MNHEY, CDR2 SMNVEV (reference sequence). CDR3 region: CASRGRGATNEKLFF. CDR3 nucleotides: TGTGCCAGCAGGGGGAGGGGTGCAACTAATGAAAAACTGTTTTTT.

The chain joins TRBV5-6 to TRBJ2-7; D possibly corresponds to TRBD2 (5 bases). The V gene's germline CDR1 is SGHDT and CDR2 YYEEEE. The CDR3 contains 15 residues. V was pared by 7 bases and J by 3 bases, with 20 bases between. The CDR3 sequence is CASRTGITGYYEQYF. The CDR3, as DNA: TGTGCCAGCCGTACTGGAATTACGGGATACTACGAGCAGTACTTC.

The V and J genes are TRBV21-1 and TRBJ1-4; TRBD1, the D gene given by the table, was not confirmed from the DNA. TRBV21-1 corresponds to a pseudogene. This CDR3 is built from 18 residues. Here the CDR3 DNA reads TGTGCCAGCAGCAAAACTCGGGTCTACAGGGAAATTAATGAAAAACTGTTTTTT. Its translation: CASSKTRVYREINEKLFF.